This TCR beta chain was observed in a study of human T cells and chemical hapten exposure. CDR3 length: 18 residues. Losses at the gene ends were 6 bases for V and 2 bases for J; bases not matched to a gene: 19. CDR1 is MNHEY and CDR2 is SMNVEV in the germline V gene (reference sequence). This clonotype was counted between two and nine times. Time point given: pre-sensitization, week 0. The treatment was: therapeutic diphenylcyclopropenone sensitization with weekly scalp DPC. TCRdb processed the RACE reads anew with MiXCR; each CDR3 protein has one entry. The sample yields some 300,000 distinct CDR3 sequences, over 5% seen once.

V is TRBV27 and J is TRBJ2-7, with 7 bases aligning to TRBD1. This clonotype was obtained from a woman in her late teens or twenties with alopecia areata. Some clones in this sample may be carry-over from other donors' samples. Source: whole blood, taken in connection with sensitization to the hapten diphenylcyclopropenone (DPC). CDR3 protein: CASRPTTGTSGPTYEQYF. CDR3 DNA sequence: TGTGCCAGCAGGCCTACGACAGGGACAAGTGGTCCTACCTACGAGCAGTACTTC.